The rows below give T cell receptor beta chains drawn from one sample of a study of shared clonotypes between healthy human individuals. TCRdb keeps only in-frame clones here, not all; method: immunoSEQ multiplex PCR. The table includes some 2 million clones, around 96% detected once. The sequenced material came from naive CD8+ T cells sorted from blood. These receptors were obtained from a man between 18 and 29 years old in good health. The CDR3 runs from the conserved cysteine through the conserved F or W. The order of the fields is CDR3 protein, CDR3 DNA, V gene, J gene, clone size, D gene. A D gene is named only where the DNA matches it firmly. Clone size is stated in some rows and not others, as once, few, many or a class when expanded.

CASSFLGGGHGNEKLFF	TGTGCCAGCAGCTTCCTAGGAGGAGGACACGGCAATGAAAAACTGTTTTTT	TRBV7-9	TRBJ1-4	once	.
CASGENQPQHF	TGTGCCAGCGGCGAAAATCAGCCCCAGCATTTT	TRBV6-6	TRBJ1-5	.	.
CASSGGADTQYF	TGTGCCAGCAGTGGGGGGGCAGATACGCAGTATTTT	TRBV9	TRBJ2-3	.	TRBD2
CASSNIGGVDEQYF	TGCGCCAGCAGTAACATCGGGGGTGTCGACGAGCAGTACTTC	TRBV4-1	TRBJ2-7	.	.
CASSGLAGGSTDTQYF	TGCGCCAGCAGCGGGTTAGCGGGAGGAAGCACAGATACGCAGTATTTT	TRBV5-1	TRBJ2-3	.	TRBD2
CATLAGGPNYEQYF	TGTGCCACTTTGGCGGGGGGACCAAACTACGAGCAGTACTTC	TRBV10-3	TRBJ2-7	.	TRBD2
CATSRDKGGSQPQHF	TGTGCCACCAGCAGAGATAAGGGGGGTAGTCAGCCCCAGCATTTT	TRBV15	TRBJ1-5	.	.
CASSFGGGVYNEQFF	TGTGCCAGCAGTTTCGGCGGGGGGGTCTACAATGAGCAGTTCTTC	TRBV27	TRBJ2-1	.	TRBD2
CASSQQGRGSSYEQYF	TGCGCCAGCAGCCAACAAGGGAGGGGAAGCTCCTACGAGCAGTACTTC	TRBV4-1	TRBJ2-7	.	TRBD2
CASREYSYNEQFF	TGTGCCAGCAGGGAATACTCCTACAATGAGCAGTTCTTC	TRBV13	TRBJ2-1	once	.
CASSLAYTGELFF	TGTGCCAGCAGCTTGGCATACACCGGGGAGCTGTTTTTT	TRBV5-4	TRBJ2-2	.	.
CASSERGDLQPQHF	TGTGCCAGCAGTGAGCGGGGGGATCTTCAGCCCCAGCATTTT	TRBV28	TRBJ1-5	.	.
CASSDYEQYF	TGCGCCAGCTCAGACTACGAGCAGTACTTC	TRBV10-2	TRBJ2-7	.	.
CASVYRAPPQDEQFF	TGTGCCAGCGTATACAGGGCACCCCCCCAAGATGAGCAGTTCTTC	TRBV6-6	TRBJ2-1	.	.
CASSLDRPTGELFF	TGCGCCAGCAGCTTGGATCGGCCCACCGGGGAGCTGTTTTTT	TRBV5-1	TRBJ2-2	.	.
CASSFGGNEKLFF	TGTGCCAGCAGTTTCGGAGGGAATGAAAAACTGTTTTTT	TRBV28	TRBJ1-4	.	.
CATSTQGANYGYTF	TGTGCCACCAGCACGCAGGGAGCTAACTATGGCTACACCTTC	TRBV15	TRBJ1-2	once	.